This TCR beta chain was recovered during a study of patients and donors after allogeneic stem cell transplantation. A few counts support this clonotype. Germline V gene lookup returns CDR1 WSHSY and CDR2 SAAADI. Trimming shortened V by 2 bases and J by 3 bases, and 8 bases separated the two germline ends. CDR3 size: 14 residues. Each CDR3 protein is one row after TCRdb ran MiXCR on the RT-PCR reads. Here the sample spans about 24,000 distinct CDR3 sequences, about 30% being singletons. The source is a human donor who was either an allogeneic HSCT recipient or a stem cell or donor lymphocyte infusion donor (not recorded which). It is not recorded whose cells these are; they may come from a transplant donor. The chain carries TRBV10-2 and TRBJ1-5; D gene ambiguous. The specimen was blood, either unsorted or a sorted T cell fraction (not recorded which). CDR3 nucleotides: TGCGCCAGCAGTGAGGGGAGAAACAATCAGCCCCAGCATTTT. It specifies CASSEGRNNQPQHF.